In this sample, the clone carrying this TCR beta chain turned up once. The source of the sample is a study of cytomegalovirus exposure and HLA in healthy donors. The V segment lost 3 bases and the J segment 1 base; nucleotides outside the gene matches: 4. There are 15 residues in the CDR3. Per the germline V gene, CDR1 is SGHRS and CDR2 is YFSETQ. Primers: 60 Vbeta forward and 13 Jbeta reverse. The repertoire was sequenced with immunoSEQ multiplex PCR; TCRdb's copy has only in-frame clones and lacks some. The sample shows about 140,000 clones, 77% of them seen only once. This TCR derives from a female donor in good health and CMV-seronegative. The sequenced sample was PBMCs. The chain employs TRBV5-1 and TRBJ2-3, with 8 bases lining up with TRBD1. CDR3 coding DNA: TGCGCCAGCAGCTCGACAGGGGCCGGCACAGATACGCAGTATTTT. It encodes CASSSTGAGTDTQYF.